The 12 T cell receptor beta chains reported below all come from one sample, sequenced in a study of T cell repertoires in cytomegalovirus infection. These TCRs' antigens remain unknown. Each CDR3 protein gets one entry after TCRdb re-called the reads with MiXCR. The sample has around 360,000 distinct CDR3 sequences, about 34% seen once. The source material was cultured PBMCs, sampled from culture after CMV antigen stimulation. These receptors originate from a human donor in good health (CMV status not recorded). Some clones in this sample may be carry-over from other donors' samples.

This clonotype was observed a few times. The chain joins TRBV7-6 to TRBJ2-5, with TRBD1 identical over 7 bases. The ends lost 6 bases at V and 3 bases at J; junction bases unmatched: 7. There are 14 residues in the CDR3. CDR1 is SGHVS and CDR2 is FNYEAQ in the germline V gene. The CDR3 nucleotides are TGTGCCAGCAGTTCCCTAACAGGGGAAGAGACCCAGTACTTC. As protein: CASSSLTGEETQYF.

Worth noting for this clonotype: A much larger clone lies a single base off, so this may be a read error. The chain couples TRBV7-2 to TRBJ2-1; 11 bases are a match to TRBD2. The CDR3 is 16 residues long. Germline CDR1 and CDR2: SGHTA and FQGNSA. J was trimmed by 3 bases and V by 3 bases; bases with no gene match: 4. The CDR3 DNA reads TGTGCCAGCAGCTTCGGGACTAGCGGCTACTACAATGAGCAGTTCTTC. This encodes CASSFGTSGYYNEQFF.

The chain carries TRBV5-4 and TRBJ1-4; no clear D. This CDR3 is built from 16 residues. V gave up 5 bases and J gave up 5 bases, with 19 bases separating them. Per the germline V gene, CDR1 is SGHNT and CDR2 is YYREEE (reference sequence). CDR3 coding DNA: TGTGCCAGCAGTACGAAAAACAGAGGCACAAATGAAAAACTGTTTTTT. The encoded protein is CASSTKNRGTNEKLFF.

The rearrangement uses TRBV12-3 or TRBV12-4 and TRBJ2-2, with 9 bases that match TRBD1. The length of the CDR3 is 17 residues. V lost 3 bases and J lost 5; bases outside the gene matches: 10. The CDR3 loop is CASSFLSGTGLTGELFF. Written as DNA, the CDR3 is TGTGCCAGCAGTTTCTTATCCGGGACAGGGTTAACCGGGGAGCTGTTTTTT.

In its sample, this clonotype was seen once. This chain links TRBV6-2 or TRBV6-3 with TRBJ1-1; D might be TRBD1 (6 bases). The CDR3 has 13 amino acids. The V gene's germline CDR1 is MNHEY and CDR2 SVGEGT. The V end lost 7 bases, the J end lost 7 bases, and 16 bases lay between the germline ends. As DNA, the CDR3 is TGTGCCAGCAAACCGACAGGCCAGAATGAAGCTTTCTTT. This sequence encodes CASKPTGQNEAFF.

Many counts were recorded for this clonotype. V gene TRBV7-2 combines with J gene TRBJ2-2; D is unresolved. CDR3 length: 12 amino acids. Germline V lookup: CDR1 SGHTA, CDR2 FQGNSA. Trimming stripped 5 bases from V and 5 bases from J, with 6 bases between. The CDR3 loop reads CASSQQTGELFF. The CDR3 region has the DNA TGTGCCAGCAGCCAACAAACCGGGGAGCTGTTTTTT.

V is TRBV6-5 and J is TRBJ2-7; 10 bases line up with TRBD1. V dropped 5 bases and J dropped 6; count of bases not matched to a gene: 7. This CDR3 is built from 14 residues. The germline gives CDR1 MNHEY, CDR2 SVGAGI. The CDR3: CASSPGTGVTEQYF. CDR3 in DNA: TGTGCCAGCAGTCCCGGGACAGGGGTAACCGAGCAGTACTTC.

This chain uses TRBV5-1 with TRBJ2-1; TRBD1 agrees at 7 bases. J was trimmed by 4 bases and V by 4 bases; bases with no gene match: 14. The germline CDR1 and CDR2 sequences are SGHRS and YFSETQ. CDR3 length: 17 amino acids. The CDR3 bases are TGCGCCAGCAGCGTAGGCCACGGGACAGCGAAATACAATGAGCAGTTCTTC. The encoded protein is CASSVGHGTAKYNEQFF.

The table lists this clonotype with many counts. The chain joins TRBV6-4 to TRBJ2-1, with TRBD2 matching 7 bases. Germline V lookup: CDR1 MRHNA, CDR2 SNTAGT. After removal of 3 bases from V and 1 base from J, the junction contained 3 bases not matched to a gene. The CDR3 loop spans 15 amino acids. The CDR3 is CASSESSGSYNEQFF. In DNA, the CDR3 is TGTGCCAGCAGTGAGAGTAGCGGGTCCTACAATGAGCAGTTCTTC.

This clonotype was seen a few times. The chain carries TRBV4-1 and TRBJ1-1, with a possible D match to TRBD1 (6 bases). Per germline, CDR1 MGHRA and CDR2 YSYEKL. The length of the CDR3 is 16 residues. The V end lost 1 base, the J end lost 1 base, and 13 bases lay between the germline ends. The chain's CDR3 is CASSQGPQGKNTEAFF. As DNA, the CDR3 is TGCGCCAGCAGCCAAGGCCCCCAGGGGAAGAACACTGAAGCTTTCTTT.

This clonotype was seen more than once but under ten times. This chain joins TRBV7-9 and TRBJ2-5; no clear D gene. This CDR3 region has 14 residues. Germline lookup yields CDR1 SEHNR and CDR2 FQNEAQ (reference sequence). V lost 3 bases and J 2 bases, leaving 10 bases between the germline ends. CDR3 in amino acids: CASSFHQKQETQYF. The CDR3 bases are TGTGCCAGCAGCTTTCACCAGAAGCAAGAGACCCAGTACTTC.

The gene calls are TRBV29-1 and TRBJ1-1; 7 bases are a match to TRBD1. CDR3 length: 13 amino acids. Trimming removed 7 bases from V and 5 bases from J; junction bases left unmatched: 10. Looked up from germline, CDR1 is SQVTM and CDR2 is ANQGSEA. CDR3: CSGAETGWTEAFF. CDR3 coding DNA: TGCAGCGGGGCAGAGACAGGGTGGACTGAAGCTTTCTTT.